This is a list of T cell receptor beta chains from one sample in a study of early T cells in non-severe SARS-CoV-2 infection. TCRdb called the 5' RACE reads again in MiXCR, with one record for every CDR3 protein. Of roughly 100,000 distinct CDR3 sequences listed, 12% are singletons. Sequences were derived from whole blood, sampled at baseline. Receptors were obtained from an adult who was a healthcare worker with PCR-confirmed SARS-CoV-2 infection or an uninfected control (not recorded which). Both conserved end residues are part of each CDR3. The order of the fields is J gene, D gene, clone size, V gene, CDR3 DNA, CDR3 protein. A D gene is named only where the DNA matches it firmly. The listing skips clone size in some rows; elsewhere it reads once, few, many or a size class.

TRBJ2-3 | . | . | TRBV6-1 | TGTGCCAGCAGTGGGGCGACAGATACGCAGTATTTT | CASSGATDTQYF
TRBJ2-1 | . | . | TRBV10-2 | TGCGCCAGCAGTGGTCCCTACAATGAGCAGTTCTTC | CASSGPYNEQFF
TRBJ2-1 | TRBD2 | . | TRBV12-3/TRBV12-4 | TGTGCCAGCAGGAGCGGGAGAGGAGTTGGAGAGCAGTTCTTC | CASRSGRGVGEQFF
TRBJ2-7 | TRBD1 | . | TRBV29-1 | TGCAGCGTTGTAAGGACAGGGATCTACGAGCAGTACTTC | CSVVRTGIYEQYF
TRBJ2-3 | . | few | TRBV2 | TGTGCCAGCAGTGAAAGGCGCGGGCTCACAGATACGCAGTATTTT | CASSERRGLTDTQYF
TRBJ2-3 | TRBD2 | few | TRBV10-3 | TGTGCCATCAGGAGGCGACTAGCGGGGGACTGGCCAGATACGCAGTATTTT | CAIRRRLAGDWPDTQYF
TRBJ2-2 | . | few | TRBV12-3/TRBV12-4 | TGTGCCAGCAGTTTTGATGGGTACACCGGGGAGCTGTTTTTT | CASSFDGYTGELFF
TRBJ1-5 | . | many | TRBV28 | TGTGCCAGCAGCCCAGGGGTTCCGATAGGCAATCAGCCCCAGCATTTT | CASSPGVPIGNQPQHF
TRBJ2-3 | TRBD1 | many | TRBV28 | TGTGCCAGCAGCTTTTTAACAGGGGCGGATACGCAGTATTTT | CASSFLTGADTQYF
TRBJ1-1 | . | . | TRBV20-1 | TGCAGTGCTAGCGACATGGGGAACACTGAAGCTTTCTTT | CSASDMGNTEAFF
TRBJ2-4 | . | many | TRBV5-4 | TGTGCCAGCAGCTTAGATGGGAACATTCAGTACTTC | CASSLDGNIQYF
TRBJ1-4 | . | . | TRBV18 | TGTGCCAGCTCACCCCGGAGTCAGATTAATGAAAAACTGTTTTTT | CASSPRSQINEKLFF
TRBJ1-1 | . | few | TRBV7-9 | TGTGCCAGCAGCTTGACAGGAACCATCACTGAAGCTTTCTTT | CASSLTGTITEAFF
TRBJ1-6 | TRBD1 | . | TRBV12-3/TRBV12-4 | TGTGCCAGCAGTCGGACAGGGCTTGGTAGCTCCTATAATTCACCCCTCCACTTT | CASSRTGLGSSYNSPLHF
TRBJ1-1 | . | . | TRBV2 | TGTGCCAGCAGCGGTTGGGGCTCCGAAACCCCTGAAGCTTTCTTT | CASSGWGSETPEAFF
TRBJ1-4 | . | . | TRBV7-9 | TGTGCCAGCAGCTTATTCAGGGCCGAGGGTAATGAAAAACTGTTTTTT | CASSLFRAEGNEKLFF
TRBJ1-2 | TRBD1 | . | TRBV20-1 | TGCAGTGCTAGAGTACTTGGGACAGGGAATGACTATGGCTACACCTTC | CSARVLGTGNDYGYTF
TRBJ2-1 | TRBD2 | few | TRBV4-1 | TGCGCCAGCAGCCAAGAGAGGACTAGCCCTTTAGGCAATGAGCAGTTCTTC | CASSQERTSPLGNEQFF
TRBJ1-1 | . | many | TRBV5-1 | TGCGCCAGCAGCTTGGACGCGGTCACTGAAGCTTTCTTT | CASSLDAVTEAFF
TRBJ1-1 | . | few | TRBV25-1 | TGTGCCAGCACCGCACGGCCGGCAGGGAGAAAGAACACTGAAGCTTTCTTT | CASTARPAGRKNTEAFF